The rows below give T cell receptor beta chains drawn from one sample of a study of cytomegalovirus exposure and HLA in healthy donors. TCRdb keeps only in-frame clones here, not all; method: immunoSEQ multiplex PCR. The table has about 130,000 clones, nearly 10% seen once. The sequencing input was PBMCs. The origin of the receptors is a man in his fifties in good health and CMV-seronegative. Both conserved end residues are part of each CDR3. Each record gives: CDR3 protein, J gene, V gene.

cdr3_aa: CASSPTGSSGRDNEQFF; j_call: TRBJ2-1; v_call: TRBV11-3
cdr3_aa: CASSLVSGGPQETQYF; j_call: TRBJ2-5; v_call: TRBV5-1
cdr3_aa: CASGLFQGYGYSF; j_call: TRBJ1-2; v_call: TRBV12-5
cdr3_aa: CASSLGGLAGGATQYF; j_call: TRBJ2-5; v_call: TRBV13
cdr3_aa: CASSIGSRGKETQYF; j_call: TRBJ2-5; v_call: TRBV21-1
cdr3_aa: CSVDRRVPFSETQYF; j_call: TRBJ2-5; v_call: TRBV29-1
cdr3_aa: CASSSGTGGNTIYF; j_call: TRBJ1-3; v_call: TRBV11-2
cdr3_aa: CASSLGTRSSYEQYF; j_call: TRBJ2-7; v_call: TRBV27
cdr3_aa: CASTNTGGLHQPQHF; j_call: TRBJ1-5; v_call: TRBV19
cdr3_aa: CASSFRQGALLHF; j_call: TRBJ1-6; v_call: TRBV11-3
cdr3_aa: CASSPMSAGGPTDTQYF; j_call: TRBJ2-3; v_call: TRBV4-2
cdr3_aa: CASSTPGQGAYEQYF; j_call: TRBJ2-7; v_call: TRBV19
cdr3_aa: CASRASGANVLTF; j_call: TRBJ2-6; v_call: TRBV27
cdr3_aa: CASSWGQGTEGYTF; j_call: TRBJ1-2; v_call: TRBV7-8
cdr3_aa: CASSLLTGLDEQFF; j_call: TRBJ2-1; v_call: TRBV5-1
cdr3_aa: CASSLGLAGGPSETQYF; j_call: TRBJ2-5; v_call: TRBV7-2
cdr3_aa: CASSLGSSGGATDTQYF; j_call: TRBJ2-3; v_call: TRBV7-9
cdr3_aa: CASSDGRLGRTQYF; j_call: TRBJ2-5; v_call: TRBV10-1
cdr3_aa: CASREQGRLTYEQYF; j_call: NA; v_call: TRBV6-6
cdr3_aa: CASSQPGHYTGELFF; j_call: TRBJ2-2; v_call: TRBV4-2
cdr3_aa: CSVGTSGMAYNEQFF; j_call: TRBJ2-1; v_call: TRBV29-1
cdr3_aa: CASSLTPAATHTDTQYF; j_call: TRBJ2-3; v_call: TRBV7-3
cdr3_aa: CASSLTSDSSEAFF; j_call: TRBJ1-1; v_call: TRBV7-9
cdr3_aa: CASSLPGGTISEQFF; j_call: TRBJ2-1; v_call: TRBV5-1
cdr3_aa: CASSPTATNEKLFF; j_call: TRBJ1-4; v_call: TRBV5-1
cdr3_aa: CASSFPGSNTEAFF; j_call: TRBJ1-1; v_call: TRBV6-5
cdr3_aa: CASSSGGRGNTEAFF; j_call: TRBJ1-1; v_call: TRBV7-9
cdr3_aa: CAAASGGNQKDTQYF; j_call: TRBJ2-3; v_call: TRBV10-2
cdr3_aa: CASSHMPGEGEKLFF; j_call: TRBJ1-4; v_call: TRBV4-1
cdr3_aa: CASSLEDQGDGNQPQHF; j_call: TRBJ1-5; v_call: TRBV7-9
cdr3_aa: CASSAPQGSVYF; j_call: TRBJ1-3; v_call: TRBV28
cdr3_aa: CASSRAGSQETQYF; j_call: TRBJ2-5; v_call: TRBV7-7
cdr3_aa: CASSLGLAGSSTDTQYF; j_call: TRBJ2-3; v_call: TRBV5-1
cdr3_aa: CASSLTSPGQGASTIYF; j_call: TRBJ1-3; v_call: TRBV7-3
cdr3_aa: CASSLRTETQYF; j_call: TRBJ2-5; v_call: TRBV18
cdr3_aa: CASSTGTSGFYEQYF; j_call: TRBJ2-7; v_call: TRBV27